This T cell receptor beta chain was recorded in a study of blood T cell repertoires in COVID-19. This CDR3 spans 13 amino acids. Germline CDR1 reads SGHKS; CDR2 reads YYEKEE (reference sequence). V dropped 6 bases and J dropped 7 bases, with 16 bases sitting between them. Generated by immunoSEQ multiplex PCR, the TCRdb table keeps only in-frame clones and is missing some. The table includes 93,000 or so clones, roughly 87% detected once. This chain joins TRBV5-5 and TRBJ1-1; tentatively, D is TRBD1 (6 bases). This sequence was found in a human donor in a cohort sampled during active COVID-19. Sample: peripheral blood. Written as DNA, the CDR3 is TGTGCCAGCATTCTGGGGGCAGGCAATGAAGCTTTCTTT. The encoded protein is CASILGAGNEAFF.